These 14 T cell receptor beta chains were all obtained from the same sample, sequenced in a study of blood T cell repertoires in COVID-19. Profiled with immunoSEQ multiplex PCR; TCRdb holds only in-frame clones, not every one. The repertoire holds about half a million clones, with 80% to 90% as singletons. The sample was peripheral blood. The source of these receptors is a human donor in a cohort sampled during active COVID-19.

Worth noting for this clone: Other nucleotide sequences from this sample produce the same CDR3. V gene TRBV5-1 combines with J gene TRBJ2-1; 13 positions match TRBD2. The junction had 0 bases not matched to a gene; V was cut back by 0 bases and J by 0 bases. CDR3 length: 17 amino acids. Germline V CDR1 and CDR2: SGHRS, YFSETQ. CDR3 sequence (DNA): TGCGCCAGCAGCTTGGGGACTAGCGGGAGCTCCTACAATGAGCAGTTCTTC. It translates to CASSLGTSGSSYNEQFF. Using reference TRBV5-1 and TRBJ2-1 for the parts outside the CDR3, the full variable domain is KAGVTQTPRYLIKTRGQQVTLSCSPISGHRSVSWYQQTPGQGLQFLFEYFSETQRNKGNFPGRFSGRQFSNSRSEMNVSTLELGDSALYLCASSLGTSGSSYNEQFFGPGTRLTVL.

The genes are TRBV7-2 and TRBJ2-5; 9 bases map to TRBD2. The J segment lost 5 bases and the V segment lost 5 bases, leaving 9 bases of the junction unmatched. Per the germline V gene, CDR1 is SGHTA and CDR2 is FQGNSA. The CDR3 spans 15 residues. CDR3 coding DNA: TGTGCCAGCAGCCCGGCCGCCGCGGGAGGGGAGACCCAGTACTTC. Protein: CASSPAAAGGETQYF. The full variable domain, with the rest looked up from reference TRBV7-2 and TRBJ2-5, is GAGVSQSPSNKVTEKGKDVELRCDPISGHTALYWYRQSLGQGLEFLIYFQGNSAPDKSGLPSDRFSAERTGGSVSTLTIQRTQQEDSAVYLCASSPAAAGGETQYFGPGTRLLVL.

The chain has TRBV10-3 and TRBJ1-5; 7 bases are shared with TRBD1. With V trimmed by 11 bases and J by 6 bases, 10 bases remained unmatched. This CDR3 spans 13 amino acids. CDR1 ENHRY and CDR2 SYGVKD come from the germline V gene. CDR3 residues: CASAPDRRQPQHF. The CDR3 coding sequence is TGTGCCTCCGCCCCGGACAGGCGTCAGCCCCAGCATTTT.

The rearrangement uses TRBV11-2 and TRBJ1-1; D unresolved. The CDR3 contains 14 residues. V was shortened by 1 base and J by 5 bases, with 11 bases between the two germline ends. Germline V gives CDR1 SGHAT, CDR2 FQNNGV. Written as DNA, the CDR3 is TGTGCCAGCAGCTTAGTCGGGGTTCGGACTGAAGCTTTCTTT. This codes for CASSLVGVRTEAFF.

This chain uses TRBV18 with TRBJ2-5, with D tentatively TRBD1 (5 bases). Germline V gives CDR1 KGHSH, CDR2 LQKENI. CDR3 length: 13 residues. Deletions cut 2 bases from V and 4 bases from J, with 8 bases between. CDR3 protein: CASSPLRGETQYF. Written as DNA, the CDR3 is TGTGCCAGCTCACCATTAAGGGGAGAGACCCAGTACTTC.

This clone was observed a handful of times. The chain couples TRBV11-3 to TRBJ2-2; 7 bases fit TRBD2. This CDR3 spans 15 amino acids. Germline trimming cut 4 bases from V and 3 bases from J; bases unmatched to any gene: 5. Germline V CDR1 and CDR2: SGHNT, YENEEA. The CDR3 here is CASSSGTTHTGELFF. The CDR3 DNA is TGTGCCAGCAGCTCCGGGACTACTCACACCGGGGAGCTGTTTTTT.

This chain links TRBV29-1 with TRBJ2-3; tentative D call: TRBD1 (5 bases). The CDR3 is 15 amino acids. V was shortened by 0 bases and J by 3 bases, with 13 bases between the two germline ends. The germline gives CDR1 SQVTM, CDR2 ANQGSEA. In DNA form, the CDR3 reads TGCAGCGTTGAAGATCCGGCAGGGAATACAGATACGCAGTATTTT. Translating it yields CSVEDPAGNTDTQYF.

The V gene is TRBV7-8, the J gene TRBJ2-5; 11 positions agree with TRBD2. V was pared by 1 base and J by 2 bases, with 6 bases of the junction left unmatched. Germline V lookup: CDR1 SGHVS, CDR2 FQNEAQ. The CDR3 runs 17 residues. The CDR3 DNA reads TGTGCCAGCAGCTTAGGACTAGCGGGAAGATTACAAGAGACCCAGTACTTC. This translates into CASSLGLAGRLQETQYF.

V and J are TRBV6-5 and TRBJ2-7; a possible D gene is TRBD2 (7 bases). Per germline, CDR1 MNHEY and CDR2 SVGAGI. The V end was cut by 6 bases, the J end by 7 bases, with 16 bases between. The CDR3 spans 13 residues. The CDR3 DNA follows: TGTGCCAGCAGATCACCGGGGAGGGGGGAGCAGTACTTC. Its protein product is CASRSPGRGEQYF.

As concerns this clone: The same CDR3 arises from other DNA sequences in this sample as well. This chain uses TRBV5-1 with TRBJ2-2; 8 bases agree with TRBD2. CDR1 and CDR2 (germline): SGHRS, YFSETQ. Trimming cost V 3 bases and J 2 bases; bases outside gene matches: 3. The CDR3 sequence is 15 residues long. The CDR3 sequence is CASSYSGANTGELFF. As DNA, the CDR3 is TGCGCCAGCAGCTATAGCGGGGCTAACACCGGGGAGCTGTTTTTT.

This chain links TRBV3-1 (or the pseudogene TRBV3-2) with TRBJ2-7; possibly TRBD2 for D (6 bases). The ends were cut back, 8 bases at V and 5 bases at J, with 16 bases in the middle. Germline CDR1 is LGHDT and CDR2 is YNNKEL (reference sequence). The CDR3 is 13 residues long. CDR3 nucleotide sequence: TGTGCCAGCTTTCAGCGGGCGAACCACGAGCAGTACTTC. Translation: CASFQRANHEQYF.

This chain connects TRBV19 to TRBJ2-7, with TRBD1 matching over 8 bases. In germline, CDR1 is LNHDA, CDR2 SQIVND (reference sequence). The ends lost 5 bases at V and 5 bases at J; junction bases unmatched: 8. CDR3 length: 14 residues. The CDR3 bases are TGTGCCAGTAGTGTGAGCAGGGGGCTCGACGAGCAGTACTTC. Its protein product is CASSVSRGLDEQYF.

The chain is built from TRBV5-1 and TRBJ2-2; maybe TRBD1 (5 bases). The V gene lost 5 bases and the J gene lost 0 bases, with 14 bases spanning the gap. Germline V gene data show CDR1 as SGHRS and CDR2 as YFSETQ. The CDR3 runs 16 residues. This CDR3 reads CASSRTGLPNTGELFF. In nucleotides, the CDR3 is TGCGCCAGCAGTAGAACAGGCCTTCCGAACACCGGGGAGCTGTTTTTT.

The chain recombines TRBV28 with TRBJ1-3, with D possibly being TRBD1 (6 bases). The CDR3 runs to 12 residues. The germline V gene encodes CDR1 MDHEN and CDR2 SYDVKM. Trimming left V 4 bases short and J 9 bases short, with 10 bases between. CDR3 protein: CASSSTGPTIYF. CDR3 in DNA: TGTGCCAGCAGTTCTACAGGGCCCACCATATATTTT.